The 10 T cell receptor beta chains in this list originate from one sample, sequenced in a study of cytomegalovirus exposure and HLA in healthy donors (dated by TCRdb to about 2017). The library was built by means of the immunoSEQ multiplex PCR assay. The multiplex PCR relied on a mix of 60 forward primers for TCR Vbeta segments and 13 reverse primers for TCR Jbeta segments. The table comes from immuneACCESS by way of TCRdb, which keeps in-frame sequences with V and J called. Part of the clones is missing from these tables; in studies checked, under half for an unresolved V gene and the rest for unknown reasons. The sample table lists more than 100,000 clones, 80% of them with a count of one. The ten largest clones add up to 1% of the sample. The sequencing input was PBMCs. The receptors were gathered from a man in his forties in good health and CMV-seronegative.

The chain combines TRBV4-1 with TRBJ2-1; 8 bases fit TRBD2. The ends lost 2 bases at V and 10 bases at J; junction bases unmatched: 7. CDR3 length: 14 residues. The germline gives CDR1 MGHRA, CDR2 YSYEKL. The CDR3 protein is CASSQSGSLWEQFF. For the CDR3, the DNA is TGCGCCAGCAGCCAAAGCGGGAGCCTCTGGGAGCAGTTCTTC.

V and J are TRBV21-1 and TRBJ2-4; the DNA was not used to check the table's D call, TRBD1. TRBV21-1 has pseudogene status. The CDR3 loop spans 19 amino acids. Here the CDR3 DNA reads TGTGCCAGCAGAACGATCAGGTCAGGGTCCGATTTAGCCAAAAACATTCAGTACTTC. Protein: CASRTIRSGSDLAKNIQYF.

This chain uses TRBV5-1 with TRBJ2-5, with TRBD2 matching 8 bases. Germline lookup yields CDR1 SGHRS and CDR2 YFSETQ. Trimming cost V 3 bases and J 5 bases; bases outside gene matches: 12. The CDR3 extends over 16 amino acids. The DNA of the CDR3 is TGCGCCAGCAGCTCGGCGGGACTCCCGGGAGGGGAGACCCAGTACTTC. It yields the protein CASSSAGLPGGETQYF.

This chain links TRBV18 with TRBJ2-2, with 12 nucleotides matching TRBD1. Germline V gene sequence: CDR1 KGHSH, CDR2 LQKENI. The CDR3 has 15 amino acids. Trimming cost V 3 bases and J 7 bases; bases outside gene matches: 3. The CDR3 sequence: CASSPGTGGFGELFF. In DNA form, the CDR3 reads TGTGCCAGCTCACCCGGGACAGGGGGCTTCGGGGAGCTGTTTTTT.

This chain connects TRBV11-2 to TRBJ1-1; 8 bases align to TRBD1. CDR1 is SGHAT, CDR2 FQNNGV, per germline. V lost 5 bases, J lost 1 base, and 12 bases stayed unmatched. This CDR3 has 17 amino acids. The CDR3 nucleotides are TGTGCCAGCAGCGTAGGCAGGGGGCGGTTGGGGAACACTGAAGCTTTCTTT. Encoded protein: CASSVGRGRLGNTEAFF.

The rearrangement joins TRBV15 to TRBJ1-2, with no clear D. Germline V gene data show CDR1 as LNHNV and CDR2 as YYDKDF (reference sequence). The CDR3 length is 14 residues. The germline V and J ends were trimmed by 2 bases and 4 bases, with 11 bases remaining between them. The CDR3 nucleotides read TGTGCCACCAGCAGAAACGACTTGGCCTATGGCTACACCTTC. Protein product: CATSRNDLAYGYTF.

The CDR3 DNA sequence: TGCGCCAGCAGCCAACTTTACAGTAACACTGAAGCTTTCTTT. It yields the protein CASSQLYSNTEAFF. This chain uses TRBV4-1 with TRBJ1-1; D gene unclear. The CDR3 loop spans 14 amino acids. Per the germline V gene, CDR1 is MGHRA and CDR2 is YSYEKL. V was shortened by 2 bases and J by 2 bases, with 9 bases between the two germline ends.

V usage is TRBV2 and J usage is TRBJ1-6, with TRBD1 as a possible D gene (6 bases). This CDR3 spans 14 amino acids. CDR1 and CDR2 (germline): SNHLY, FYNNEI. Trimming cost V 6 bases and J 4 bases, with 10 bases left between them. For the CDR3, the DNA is TGTGCCAGCAGACAGGGCGGGTATAATTCACCCCTCCACTTT. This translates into CASRQGGYNSPLHF.

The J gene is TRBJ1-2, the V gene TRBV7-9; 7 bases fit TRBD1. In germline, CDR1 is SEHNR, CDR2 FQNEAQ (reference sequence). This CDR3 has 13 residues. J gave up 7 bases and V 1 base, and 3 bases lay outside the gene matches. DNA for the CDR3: TGTGCCAGCAGCTTAGAAGGGGGCGGTGGCTACACCTTC. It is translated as CASSLEGGGGYTF.

This chain's CDR3 is CSVGAGISYEQYF. CDR3 sequence (DNA): TGCAGCGTGGGGGCAGGAATATCCTACGAGCAGTACTTC. The chain combines TRBV29-1 with TRBJ2-7; a weak D match, TRBD1 (6 bases). V was trimmed by 6 bases and J by 1 base, leaving 13 bases between them. Germline CDR1 and CDR2: SQVTM and ANQGSEA. This CDR3 has 13 amino acids.